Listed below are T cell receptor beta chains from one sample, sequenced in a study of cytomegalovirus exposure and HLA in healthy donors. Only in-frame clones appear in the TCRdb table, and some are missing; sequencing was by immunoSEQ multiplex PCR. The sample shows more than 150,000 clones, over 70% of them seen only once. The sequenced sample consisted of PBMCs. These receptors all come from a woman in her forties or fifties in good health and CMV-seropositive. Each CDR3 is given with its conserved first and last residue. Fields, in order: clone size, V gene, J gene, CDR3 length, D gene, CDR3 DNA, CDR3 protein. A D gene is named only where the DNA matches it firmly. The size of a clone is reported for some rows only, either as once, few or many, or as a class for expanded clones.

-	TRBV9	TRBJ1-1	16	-	TGTGCCAGCAGCGTAGCTGCGAGTGTGGGGGGCACTGAAGCTTTCTTT	CASSVAASVGGTEAFF
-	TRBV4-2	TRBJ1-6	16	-	TGTGCCAGCAGCCAGGAAGTGGGCAGCGGTAATTCACCCCTCCACTTT	CASSQEVGSGNSPLHF
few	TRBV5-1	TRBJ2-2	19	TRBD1	TGCGCCAGCAGCTTGTTGGGACAGGGGATCCGAACGAACACCGGGGAGCTGTTTTTT	CASSLLGQGIRTNTGELFF
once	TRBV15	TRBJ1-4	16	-	TGTGCCACCAGCAGAGATTCCGGGGTCCTTAATGAAAAACTGTTTTTT	CATSRDSGVLNEKLFF
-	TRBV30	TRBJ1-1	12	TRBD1	TGTGCCTGGAGTGGTGGACAGGCTGAAGCTTTCTTT	CAWSGGQAEAFF
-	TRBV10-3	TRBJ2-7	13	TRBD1	TGTGCCATCAGTGGGGGACAGCCTTACGAGCAGTACTTC	CAISGGQPYEQYF
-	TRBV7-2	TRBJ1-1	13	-	TGTGCCAGCAGCTTCAAGGGGGACACTGAAGCTTTCTTT	CASSFKGDTEAFF
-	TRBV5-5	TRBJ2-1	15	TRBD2	TGTGCCAGCAGCACGGGACTAGCGGCCTGGGATGAGCAGTTCTTC	CASSTGLAAWDEQFF
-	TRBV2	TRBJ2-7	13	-	TGTGCCAGCAGTGAAGACTATTCTTTGGAGCAGTACTTC	CASSEDYSLEQYF
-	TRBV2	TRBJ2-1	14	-	TGTGCCAGCAAGGATCACAGCTCCTACAATGAGCAGTTCTTC	CASKDHSSYNEQFF
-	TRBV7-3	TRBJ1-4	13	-	TGTGCCAGCAGCAGGGCAAGGGGAGAAAAACTGTTTTTT	CASSRARGEKLFF
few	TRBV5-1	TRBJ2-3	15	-	TGCGCCAGCAGCTTGGGTGGGACTAGCACAGATACGCAGTATTTT	CASSLGGTSTDTQYF
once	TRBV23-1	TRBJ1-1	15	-	TGCGCCAGCAGTCAAGCACAGCCCAGGAACACTGAAGCTTTCTTT	CASSQAQPRNTEAFF
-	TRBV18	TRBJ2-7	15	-	TGTGCCAGCTCCTCCCGGGGTCTACCTCCCTACGAGCAGTACTTC	CASSSRGLPPYEQYF
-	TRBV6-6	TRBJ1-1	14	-	TGTGCCAGCAGTCGAGAGGGGGGGGACACTGAAGCTTTCTTT	CASSREGGDTEAFF
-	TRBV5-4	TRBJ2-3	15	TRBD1	TGTGCCAGCAGCTCGGGACAGGGAAGGACAGATACGCAGTATTTT	CASSSGQGRTDTQYF
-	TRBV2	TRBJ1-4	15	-	TGTGCCAGCAGTGAGACGGCCGGAGGCGGTGAAAAACTGTTTTTT	CASSETAGGGEKLFF
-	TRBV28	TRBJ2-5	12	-	TGTGCCAGCAGTGTCTCGGACAGAGAGCAGTACTTC	CASSVSDREQYF
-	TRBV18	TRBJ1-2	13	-	TGTGCCAGCTCACCGCCCGACAAAGCTGGCTACACCTTC	CASSPPDKAGYTF
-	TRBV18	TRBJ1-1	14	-	TGTGCCAGCTCATCCATCGGGGGGAACACTGAAGCTTTCTTT	CASSSIGGNTEAFF
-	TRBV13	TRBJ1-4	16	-	TGTGCCAGCAGCTTTAGGACTGACCCTCTTCTTGAAAAACTGTTTTTT	CASSFRTDPLLEKLFF
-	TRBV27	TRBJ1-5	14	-	TGTGCCAGCAGTAGCAGGGGAGGCAATCAGCCCCAGCATTTT	CASSSRGGNQPQHF
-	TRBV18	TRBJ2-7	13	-	TGTGCCAGCTCACCAGGCTCCTCCTACGAGCAGTACTTC	CASSPGSSYEQYF
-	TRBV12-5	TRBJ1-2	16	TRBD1	TGTGCTAGTGGACAAAGTGGACAGGGCTCAAACTATGGCTACACCTTC	CASGQSGQGSNYGYTF
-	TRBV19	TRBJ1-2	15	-	TGTGCCAGTATGGCACAGGCCGACTGGGTCTATGGCTACACCTTC	CASMAQADWVYGYTF
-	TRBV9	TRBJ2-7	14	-	TGTGCCAGCAGCGTAGGAGAGGGCTTCTACGAGCAGTACTTC	CASSVGEGFYEQYF
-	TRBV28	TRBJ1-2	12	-	TGTGCCAGCAGTTCTTCTAACTATGGCTACACCTTC	CASSSSNYGYTF
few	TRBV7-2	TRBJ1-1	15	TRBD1	TGTGCCAGCAGCTTATCGACAGGGGTGGCCACTGAAGCTTTCTTT	CASSLSTGVATEAFF
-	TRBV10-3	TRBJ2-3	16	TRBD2	TGTGCCATCAGTGAGCGCGGACTAGCGGACACAGATACGCAGTATTTT	CAISERGLADTDTQYF
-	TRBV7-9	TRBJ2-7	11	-	TGTGCCAGCAGCCTGTCCTACGAGCAGTACTTC	CASSLSYEQYF
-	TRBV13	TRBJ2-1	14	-	TGTGCCAGCAGCTTACCAGGGATAGACAATGAGCAGTTCTTC	CASSLPGIDNEQFF
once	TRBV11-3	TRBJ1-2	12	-	TGTGCCAGCAGCCCGGGGTACTATGGCTACACCTTC	CASSPGYYGYTF
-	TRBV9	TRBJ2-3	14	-	TGTGCCAGCAGCGTAAACAGGTGGACGGATACGCAGTATTTT	CASSVNRWTDTQYF
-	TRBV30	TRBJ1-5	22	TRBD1	TGTGCCTGGAGTCCGGGACAGGGGATTACAGGCTCCTTTACCAATAGCAATCAGCCCCAGCATTTT	CAWSPGQGITGSFTNSNQPQHF
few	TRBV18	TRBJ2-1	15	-	TGTGCCAGCTCGGTGAACCCAGGGGCCAACAATGAGCAGTTCTTC	CASSVNPGANNEQFF
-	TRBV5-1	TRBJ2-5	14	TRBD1	TGCGCCAGCACCAGGGGACAGATCCAAGAGACCCAGTACTTC	CASTRGQIQETQYF
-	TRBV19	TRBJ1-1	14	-	TGTGCCAGTAGCTCCTCCGGGACAAACACTGAAGCTTTCTTT	CASSSSGTNTEAFF
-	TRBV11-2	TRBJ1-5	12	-	TGTGCCAGCAGCTCACCCGGTAAGCCCCAGCATTTT	CASSSPGKPQHF
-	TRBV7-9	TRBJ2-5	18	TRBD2	TGTGCCAGCAGCCCAGGGACTAGCGGGAGGCAACGGCAAGAGACCCAGTACTTC	CASSPGTSGRQRQETQYF
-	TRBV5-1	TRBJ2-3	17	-	TGCGCCAGCAGCTTCAGGCCTCAGGGGGAGGTGAGAGATACGCAGTATTTT	CASSFRPQGEVRDTQYF
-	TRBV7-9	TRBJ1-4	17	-	TGTGCCAGCAGCTTAGAAGGGATTGGGAGAACTAATGAAAAACTGTTTTTT	CASSLEGIGRTNEKLFF
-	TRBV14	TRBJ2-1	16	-	TGTGCCAGCAGCCAACGAACCGGGAGCTCCTACAATGAGCAGTTCTTC	CASSQRTGSSYNEQFF
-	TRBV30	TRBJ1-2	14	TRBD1	TGTGCCTGGAGTGTAGGGGGCGCGAAGGTCGGCTACACCTTC	CAWSVGGAKVGYTF
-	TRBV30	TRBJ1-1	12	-	TGTGCCTGGATACGTCAGGGCCAGATCGCTTTCTTT	CAWIRQGQIAFF
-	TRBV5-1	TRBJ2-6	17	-	TGCGCCAGCAGCTTGGGCCTCGGGGTCTCTGGGGCCAACGTCCTGACTTTC	CASSLGLGVSGANVLTF
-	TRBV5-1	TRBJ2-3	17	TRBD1	TGCGCCAGCAGCTTGGACGGGACAGCTACTAGCACAGATACGCAGTATTTT	CASSLDGTATSTDTQYF
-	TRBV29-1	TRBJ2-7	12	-	TGCAGCGTTGAAGATTCGCCGGACGAGCAGTACTTC	CSVEDSPDEQYF
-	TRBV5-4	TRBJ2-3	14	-	TGTGCCAGCAGCCCGAGCAGGGGCACAGATACGCAGTATTTT	CASSPSRGTDTQYF
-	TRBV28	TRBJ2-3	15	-	TGTGCCAGCCCACCAAGTGAGTTCCGGACAGATACGCAGTATTTT	CASPPSEFRTDTQYF
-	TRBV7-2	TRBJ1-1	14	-	TGTGCCAGCAGCTTAGAAGGGGGGAACACTGAAGCTTTCTTT	CASSLEGGNTEAFF
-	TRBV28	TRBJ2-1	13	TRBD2	TGTGCCAGCAGTTTACCGGGGGGGAATGAGCAGTTCTTC	CASSLPGGNEQFF
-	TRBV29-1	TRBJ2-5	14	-	TGCAGCGTTGGCTTGGGGCAGAATCAAGAGACCCAGTACTTC	CSVGLGQNQETQYF
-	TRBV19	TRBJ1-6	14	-	TGTGCCAGTACTGCGGGGTCTTATAATTCACCCCTCCACTTT	CASTAGSYNSPLHF
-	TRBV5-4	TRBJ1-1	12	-	TGTGCCAGCAGCTTGGAGGGAGGTGAAGCTTTCTTT	CASSLEGGEAFF
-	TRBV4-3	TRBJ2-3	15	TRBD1	TGCGCCAGCAGCAACCGACAGGGGGCCGCAGATACGCAGTATTTT	CASSNRQGAADTQYF
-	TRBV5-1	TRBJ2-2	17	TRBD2	TGCGCCAGCAGCTTGGAGGTGGCGGGAGGGAACACCGGGGAGCTGTTTTTT	CASSLEVAGGNTGELFF
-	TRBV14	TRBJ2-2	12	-	TGTGCCAGCAGCTTCCGGACTGGGGAGCTGTTTTTT	CASSFRTGELFF
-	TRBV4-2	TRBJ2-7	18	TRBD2	TGTGCCAGCAGCCAAGATAGTCCGACTAGCGGGAGCCCCTACGAGCAGTACTTC	CASSQDSPTSGSPYEQYF
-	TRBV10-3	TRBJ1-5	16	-	TGTGCCATCAGTGACCGGGATACGGGGAGCAATCAGCCCCAGCATTTT	CAISDRDTGSNQPQHF
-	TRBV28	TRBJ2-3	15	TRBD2	TGTGCCAGCAGTAGTAGCGGGAGCGGCACAGATACGCAGTATTTT	CASSSSGSGTDTQYF